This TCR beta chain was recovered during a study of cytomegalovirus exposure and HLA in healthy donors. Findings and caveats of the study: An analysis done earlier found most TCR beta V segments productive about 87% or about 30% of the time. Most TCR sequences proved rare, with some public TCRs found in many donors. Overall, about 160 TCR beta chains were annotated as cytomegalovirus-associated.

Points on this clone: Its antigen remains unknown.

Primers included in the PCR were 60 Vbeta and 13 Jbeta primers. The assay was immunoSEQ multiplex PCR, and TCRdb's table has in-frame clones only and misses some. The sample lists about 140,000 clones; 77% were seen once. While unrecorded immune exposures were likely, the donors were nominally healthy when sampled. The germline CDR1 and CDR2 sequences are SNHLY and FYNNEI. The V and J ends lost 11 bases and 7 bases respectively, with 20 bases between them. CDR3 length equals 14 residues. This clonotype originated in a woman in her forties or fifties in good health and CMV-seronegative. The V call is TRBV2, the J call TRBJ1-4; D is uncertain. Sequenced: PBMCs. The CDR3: CAYRGVPEGEKLFF. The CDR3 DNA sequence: TGTGCCTACCGTGGGGTCCCGGAGGGTGAAAAACTGTTTTTT.